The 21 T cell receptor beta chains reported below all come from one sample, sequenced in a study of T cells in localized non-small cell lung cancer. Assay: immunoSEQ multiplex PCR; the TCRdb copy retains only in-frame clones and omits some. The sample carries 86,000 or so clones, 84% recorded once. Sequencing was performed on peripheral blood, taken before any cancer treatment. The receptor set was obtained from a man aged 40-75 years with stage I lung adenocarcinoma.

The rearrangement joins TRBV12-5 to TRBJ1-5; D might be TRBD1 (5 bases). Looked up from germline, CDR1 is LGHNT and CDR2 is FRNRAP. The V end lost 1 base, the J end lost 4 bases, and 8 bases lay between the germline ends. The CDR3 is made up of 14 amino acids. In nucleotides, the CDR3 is TGTGCTAGTGGTTTGGGACAGATTAATCAGCCCCAGCATTTT. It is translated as CASGLGQINQPQHF.

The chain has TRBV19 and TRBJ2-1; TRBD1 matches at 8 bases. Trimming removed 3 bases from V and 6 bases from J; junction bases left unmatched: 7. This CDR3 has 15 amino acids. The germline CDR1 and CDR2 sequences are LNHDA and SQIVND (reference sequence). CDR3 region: CASSMGRGLGNEQFF. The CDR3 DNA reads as TGTGCCAGTAGTATGGGCAGGGGGCTAGGCAATGAGCAGTTCTTC.

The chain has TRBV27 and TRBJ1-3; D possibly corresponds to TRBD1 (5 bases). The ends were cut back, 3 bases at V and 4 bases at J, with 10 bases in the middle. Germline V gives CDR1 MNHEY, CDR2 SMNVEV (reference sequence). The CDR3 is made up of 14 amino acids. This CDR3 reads CASSLRQGGNTIYF. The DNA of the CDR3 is TGTGCCAGCAGTTTGCGGCAGGGAGGAAACACCATATATTTT.

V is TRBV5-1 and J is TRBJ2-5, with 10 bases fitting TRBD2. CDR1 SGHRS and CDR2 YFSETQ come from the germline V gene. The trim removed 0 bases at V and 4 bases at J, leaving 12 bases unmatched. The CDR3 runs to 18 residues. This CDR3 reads CASSLALGASGSAETQYF. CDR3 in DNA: TGCGCCAGCAGCTTGGCCCTTGGGGCTAGCGGGAGTGCAGAGACCCAGTACTTC.

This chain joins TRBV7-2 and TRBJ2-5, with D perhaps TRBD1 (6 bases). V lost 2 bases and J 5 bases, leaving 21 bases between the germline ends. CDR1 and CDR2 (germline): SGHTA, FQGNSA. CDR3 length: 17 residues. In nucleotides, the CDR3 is TGTGCCAGCAGCTTACTAATAGGACACCCTCAGGGGGAGACCCAGTACTTC. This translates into CASSLLIGHPQGETQYF.

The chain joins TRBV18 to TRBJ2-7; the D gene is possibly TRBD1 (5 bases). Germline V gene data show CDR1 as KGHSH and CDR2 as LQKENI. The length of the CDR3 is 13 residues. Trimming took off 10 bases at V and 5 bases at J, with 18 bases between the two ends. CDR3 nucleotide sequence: TGTGCCATGGCGGCAGGGAACGGCCACGAGCAGTACTTC. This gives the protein CAMAAGNGHEQYF.

CDR3 nucleotide sequence: TGTGCCAGCAGCTCGACGCCGGGGGGGACTGAAGCTTTCTTT. Translated: CASSSTPGGTEAFF. V usage is TRBV7-8 and J usage is TRBJ1-1, with D possibly TRBD1 on 5 matching bases. Trimming removed 4 bases from V and 5 bases from J, with 14 bases in between. CDR3 length equals 14 residues. Germline V gene data show CDR1 as SGHVS and CDR2 as FQNEAQ.

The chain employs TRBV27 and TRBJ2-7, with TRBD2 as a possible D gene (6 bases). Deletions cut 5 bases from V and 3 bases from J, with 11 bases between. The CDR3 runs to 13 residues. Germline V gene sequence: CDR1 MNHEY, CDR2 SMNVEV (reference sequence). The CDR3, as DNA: TGTGCCAGCAGTCGGGAGAATGTCTACGAGCAGTACTTC. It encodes CASSRENVYEQYF.

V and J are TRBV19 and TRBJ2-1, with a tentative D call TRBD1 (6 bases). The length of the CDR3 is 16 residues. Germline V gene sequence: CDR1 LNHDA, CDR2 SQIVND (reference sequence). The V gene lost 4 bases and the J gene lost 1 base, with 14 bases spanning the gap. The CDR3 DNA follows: TGTGCCAGTAGTACTGACAGGTTTGGGTCCTACAATGAGCAGTTCTTC. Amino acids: CASSTDRFGSYNEQFF. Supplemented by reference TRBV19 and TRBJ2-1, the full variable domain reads DGGITQSPKYLFRKEGQNVTLSCEQNLNHDAMYWYRQDPGQGLRLIYYSQIVNDFQKGDIAEGYSVSREKKESFPLTVTSAQKNPTAFYLCASSTDRFGSYNEQFFGPGTRLTVL.

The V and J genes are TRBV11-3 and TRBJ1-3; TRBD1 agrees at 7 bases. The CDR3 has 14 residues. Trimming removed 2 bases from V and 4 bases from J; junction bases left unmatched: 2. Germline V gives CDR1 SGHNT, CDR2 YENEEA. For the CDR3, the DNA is TGTGCCAGCAGCTTAACAGGGGCCGGAAACACCATATATTTT. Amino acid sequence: CASSLTGAGNTIYF.

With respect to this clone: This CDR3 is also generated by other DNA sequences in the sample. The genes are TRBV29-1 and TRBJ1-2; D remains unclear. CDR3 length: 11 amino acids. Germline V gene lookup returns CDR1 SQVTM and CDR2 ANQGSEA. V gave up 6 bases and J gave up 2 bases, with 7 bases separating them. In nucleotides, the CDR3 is TGCAGCGTAGGCCGGAACTATGGCTACACCTTC. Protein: CSVGRNYGYTF. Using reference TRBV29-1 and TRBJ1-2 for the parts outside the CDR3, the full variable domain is SAVISQKPSRDICQRGTSLTIQCQVDSQVTMMFWYRQQPGQSLTLIATANQGSEATYESGFVIDKFPISRPNLTFSTLTVSNMSPEDSSIYLCSVGRNYGYTFGSGTRLTVV.

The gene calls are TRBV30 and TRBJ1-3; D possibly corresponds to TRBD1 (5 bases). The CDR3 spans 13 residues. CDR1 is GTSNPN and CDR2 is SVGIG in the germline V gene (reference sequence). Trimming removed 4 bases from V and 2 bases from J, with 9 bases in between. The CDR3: CAWNEGTGNTIYF. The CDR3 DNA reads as TGTGCCTGGAATGAGGGGACTGGAAACACCATATATTTT.

The CDR3 reads CASSFQNQPQHF. The CDR3 nucleotides read TGTGCCAGCAGTTTCCAAAATCAGCCCCAGCATTTT. The genes are TRBV27 and TRBJ1-5; D is uncertain. Germline V gene data show CDR1 as MNHEY and CDR2 as SMNVEV (reference sequence). The V end lost 3 bases, the J end lost 4 bases, and 4 bases lay between the germline ends. This CDR3 contains 12 residues.

CDR3 amino acids: CATSSRGTGNTEAFF. Written as DNA, the CDR3 is TGTGCCACCAGCAGCAGAGGGACAGGGAACACTGAAGCTTTCTTT. The rearrangement joins TRBV15 to TRBJ1-1, with TRBD1 identical over 8 bases. Germline V lookup: CDR1 LNHNV, CDR2 YYDKDF (reference sequence). CDR3 length: 15 amino acids. Trimming took 3 bases from V and 1 from J; bases not matched to a gene: 4.

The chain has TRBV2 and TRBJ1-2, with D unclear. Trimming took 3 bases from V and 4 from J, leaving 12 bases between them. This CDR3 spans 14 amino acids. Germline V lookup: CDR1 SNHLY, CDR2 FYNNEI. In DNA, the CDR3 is TGTGCCAGCAGTGATGTCCGGATTGGCTATGGCTACACCTTC. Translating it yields CASSDVRIGYGYTF.

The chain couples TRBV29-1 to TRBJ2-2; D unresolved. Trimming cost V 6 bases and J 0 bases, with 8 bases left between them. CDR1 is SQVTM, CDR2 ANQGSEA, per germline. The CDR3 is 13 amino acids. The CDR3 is CSVAPPNTGELFF. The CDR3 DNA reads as TGCAGCGTCGCTCCCCCGAACACCGGGGAGCTGTTTTTT.

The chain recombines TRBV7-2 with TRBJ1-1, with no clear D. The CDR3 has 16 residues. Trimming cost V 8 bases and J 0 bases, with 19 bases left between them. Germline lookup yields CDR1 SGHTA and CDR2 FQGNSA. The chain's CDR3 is CASRAFPNLMNTEAFF. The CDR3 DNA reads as TGTGCCAGCCGAGCCTTTCCTAATTTAATGAACACTGAAGCTTTCTTT.

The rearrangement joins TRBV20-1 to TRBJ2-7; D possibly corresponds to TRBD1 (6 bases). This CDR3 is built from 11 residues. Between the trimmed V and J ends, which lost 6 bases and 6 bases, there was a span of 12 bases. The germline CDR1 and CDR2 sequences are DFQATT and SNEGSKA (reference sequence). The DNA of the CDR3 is TGCAGTGCCGCCCAGACAGGCGAGCAGTACTTC. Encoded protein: CSAAQTGEQYF.

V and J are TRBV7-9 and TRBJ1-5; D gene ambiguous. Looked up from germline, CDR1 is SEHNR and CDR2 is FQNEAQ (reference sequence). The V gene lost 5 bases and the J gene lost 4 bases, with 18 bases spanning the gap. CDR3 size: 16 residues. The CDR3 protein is CASSPAGAPVNQPQHF. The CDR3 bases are TGTGCCAGCAGCCCAGCCGGTGCCCCGGTGAATCAGCCCCAGCATTTT.

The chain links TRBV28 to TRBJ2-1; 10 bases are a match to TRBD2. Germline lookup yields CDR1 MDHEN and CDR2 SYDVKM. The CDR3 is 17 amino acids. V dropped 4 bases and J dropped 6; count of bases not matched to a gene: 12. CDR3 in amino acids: CASSSVRSGRNPNEQFF. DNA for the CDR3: TGTGCCAGCAGTTCCGTCCGTAGCGGGAGGAACCCCAATGAGCAGTTCTTC.

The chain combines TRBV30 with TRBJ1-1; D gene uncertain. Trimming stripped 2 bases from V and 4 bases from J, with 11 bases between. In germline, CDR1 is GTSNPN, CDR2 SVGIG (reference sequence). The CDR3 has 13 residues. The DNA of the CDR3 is TGTGCCTGGAGTCCTCGCCGCGGCACTGAAGCTTTCTTT. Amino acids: CAWSPRRGTEAFF.